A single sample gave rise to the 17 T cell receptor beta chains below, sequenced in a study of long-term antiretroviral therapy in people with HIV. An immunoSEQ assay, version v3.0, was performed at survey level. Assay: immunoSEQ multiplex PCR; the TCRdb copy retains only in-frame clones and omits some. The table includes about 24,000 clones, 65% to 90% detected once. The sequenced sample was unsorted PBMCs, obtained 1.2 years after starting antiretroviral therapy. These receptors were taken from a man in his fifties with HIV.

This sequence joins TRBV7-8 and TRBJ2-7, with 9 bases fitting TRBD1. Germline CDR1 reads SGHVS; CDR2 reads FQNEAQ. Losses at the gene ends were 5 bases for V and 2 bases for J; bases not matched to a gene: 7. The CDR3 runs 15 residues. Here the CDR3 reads CASSPRGTGPYEQYF. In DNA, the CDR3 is TGTGCCAGCAGCCCCCGGGGGACAGGGCCCTACGAGCAGTACTTC.

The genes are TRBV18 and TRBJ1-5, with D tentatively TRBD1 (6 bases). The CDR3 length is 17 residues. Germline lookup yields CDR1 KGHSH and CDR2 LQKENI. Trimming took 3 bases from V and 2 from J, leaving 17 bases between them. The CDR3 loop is CASSPTPGHRGNQPQHF. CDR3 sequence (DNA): TGTGCCAGCTCACCCACCCCGGGACACCGAGGCAATCAGCCCCAGCATTTT.

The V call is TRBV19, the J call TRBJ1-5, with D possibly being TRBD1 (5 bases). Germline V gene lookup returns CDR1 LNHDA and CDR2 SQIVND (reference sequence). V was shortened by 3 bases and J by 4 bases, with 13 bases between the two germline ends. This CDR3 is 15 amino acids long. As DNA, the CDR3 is TGTGCCAGTAGTATTTCGGGGGAGGGGAATCAGCCCCAGCATTTT. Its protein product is CASSISGEGNQPQHF.

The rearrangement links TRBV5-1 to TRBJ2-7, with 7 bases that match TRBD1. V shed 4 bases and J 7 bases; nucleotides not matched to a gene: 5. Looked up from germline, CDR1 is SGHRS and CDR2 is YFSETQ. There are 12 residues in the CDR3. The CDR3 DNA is TGCGCCAGCAGCAAAACAGGGGTAGAGCAGTACTTC. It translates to CASSKTGVEQYF.

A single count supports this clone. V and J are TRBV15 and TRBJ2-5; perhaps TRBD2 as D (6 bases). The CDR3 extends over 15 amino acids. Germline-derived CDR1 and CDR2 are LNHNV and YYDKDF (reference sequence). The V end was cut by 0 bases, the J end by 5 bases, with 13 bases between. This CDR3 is CATSRDWRGGETQYF. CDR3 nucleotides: TGTGCCACCAGCAGAGATTGGCGGGGTGGGGAGACCCAGTACTTC.

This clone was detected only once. CDR3 region: CASSIEVAGVNEQFF. The CDR3 nucleotides read TGTGCCAGCAGCATCGAGGTAGCGGGGGTAAATGAGCAGTTCTTC. This chain joins TRBV6-6 and TRBJ2-1, with TRBD2 matching over 9 bases. Germline V CDR1 and CDR2: MNHNY, SVGAGI (reference sequence). The CDR3 extends over 15 amino acids. V shed 6 bases, J shed 7 bases, and the junction held 10 bases outside the gene matches.

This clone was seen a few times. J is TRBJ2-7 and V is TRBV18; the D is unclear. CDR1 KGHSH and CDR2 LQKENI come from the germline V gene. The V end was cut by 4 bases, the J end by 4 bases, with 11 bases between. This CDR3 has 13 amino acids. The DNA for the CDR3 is TGTGCCAGCTCACTCTCGAGAGTATACGAGCAGTACTTC. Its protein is CASSLSRVYEQYF.

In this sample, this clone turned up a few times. The CDR3 is CASSKGQGANSPLHF. CDR3 nucleotides: TGTGCCAGCAGCAAAGGACAGGGGGCAAATTCACCCCTCCACTTT. This chain joins TRBV5-4 and TRBJ1-6; 11 nucleotides align to TRBD1. The ends lost 4 bases at V and 7 bases at J; junction bases unmatched: 4. This CDR3 contains 15 residues. The germline gives CDR1 SGHNT, CDR2 YYREEE (reference sequence).

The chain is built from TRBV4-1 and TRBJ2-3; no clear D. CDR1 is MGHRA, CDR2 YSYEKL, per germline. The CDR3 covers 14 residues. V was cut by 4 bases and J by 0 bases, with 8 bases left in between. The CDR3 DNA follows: TGCGCCAGCAGCCGCCTACCCAGCACAGATACGCAGTATTTT. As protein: CASSRLPSTDTQYF.

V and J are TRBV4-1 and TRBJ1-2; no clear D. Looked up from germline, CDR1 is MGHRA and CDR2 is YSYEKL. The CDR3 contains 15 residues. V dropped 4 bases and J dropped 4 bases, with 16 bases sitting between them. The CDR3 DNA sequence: TGCGCCAGCAGCCCCTATGTGTCCGGAGGCTATGGCTACACCTTC. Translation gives CASSPYVSGGYGYTF.

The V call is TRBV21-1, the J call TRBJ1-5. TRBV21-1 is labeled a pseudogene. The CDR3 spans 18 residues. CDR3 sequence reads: CASSKVRMRGTPHQPQHF. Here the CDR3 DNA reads TGTGCCAGCAGCAAAGTTAGGATGAGAGGGACCCCCCATCAGCCCCAGCATTTT.

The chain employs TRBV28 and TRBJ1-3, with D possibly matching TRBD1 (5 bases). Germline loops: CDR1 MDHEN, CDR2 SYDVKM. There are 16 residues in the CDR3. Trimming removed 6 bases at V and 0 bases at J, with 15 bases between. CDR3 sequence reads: CASSSTDRLSGNTIYF. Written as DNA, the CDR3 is TGTGCCAGCAGCTCGACAGACAGACTCTCTGGAAACACCATATATTTT.

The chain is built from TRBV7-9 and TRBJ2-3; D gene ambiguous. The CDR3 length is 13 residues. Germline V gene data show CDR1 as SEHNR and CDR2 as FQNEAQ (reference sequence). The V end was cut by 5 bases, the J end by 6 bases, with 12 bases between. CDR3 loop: CASSPPGTDTQYF. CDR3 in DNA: TGTGCCAGCAGCCCCCCAGGAACCGATACGCAGTATTTT.

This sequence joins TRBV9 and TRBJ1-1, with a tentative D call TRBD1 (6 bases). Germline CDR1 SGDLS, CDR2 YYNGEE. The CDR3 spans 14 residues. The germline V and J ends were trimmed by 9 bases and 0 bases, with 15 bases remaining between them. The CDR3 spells CATGPGDLNTEAFF. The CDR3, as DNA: TGTGCCACCGGCCCAGGGGACCTGAACACTGAAGCTTTCTTT.

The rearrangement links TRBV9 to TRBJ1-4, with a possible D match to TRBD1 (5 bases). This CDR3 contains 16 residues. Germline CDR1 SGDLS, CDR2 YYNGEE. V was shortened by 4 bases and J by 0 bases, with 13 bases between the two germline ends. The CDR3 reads CASSYRDGATNEKLFF. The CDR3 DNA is TGTGCCAGCAGCTACCGGGACGGTGCAACTAATGAAAAACTGTTTTTT.

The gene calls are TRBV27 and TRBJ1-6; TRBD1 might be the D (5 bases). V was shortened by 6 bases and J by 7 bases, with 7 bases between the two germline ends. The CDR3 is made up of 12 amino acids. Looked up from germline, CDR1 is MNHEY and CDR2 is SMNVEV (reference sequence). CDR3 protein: CASSAGNSPLHF. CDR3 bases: TGTGCCAGCAGCGCAGGGAATTCACCCCTCCACTTT.

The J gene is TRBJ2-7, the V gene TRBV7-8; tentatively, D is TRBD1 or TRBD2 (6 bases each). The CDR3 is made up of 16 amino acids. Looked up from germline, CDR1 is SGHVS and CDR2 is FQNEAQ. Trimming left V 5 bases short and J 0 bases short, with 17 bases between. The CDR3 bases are TGTGCCAGCAGCGTGGCGGGACATCCCATCTCCTACGAGCAGTACTTC. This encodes CASSVAGHPISYEQYF.